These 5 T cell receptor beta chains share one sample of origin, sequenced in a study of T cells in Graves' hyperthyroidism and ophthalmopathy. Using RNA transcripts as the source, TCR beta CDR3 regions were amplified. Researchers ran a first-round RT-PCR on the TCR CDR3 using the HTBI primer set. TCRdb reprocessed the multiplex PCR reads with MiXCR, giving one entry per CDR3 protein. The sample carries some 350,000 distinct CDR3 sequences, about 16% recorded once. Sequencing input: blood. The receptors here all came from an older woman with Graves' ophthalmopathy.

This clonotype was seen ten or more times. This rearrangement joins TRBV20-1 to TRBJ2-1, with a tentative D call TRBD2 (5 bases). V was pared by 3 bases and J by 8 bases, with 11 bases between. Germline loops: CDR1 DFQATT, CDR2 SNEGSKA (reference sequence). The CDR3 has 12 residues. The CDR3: CSARKVEDEQFF. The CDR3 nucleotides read TGCAGTGCTAGGAAGGTGGAGGATGAGCAGTTCTTC.

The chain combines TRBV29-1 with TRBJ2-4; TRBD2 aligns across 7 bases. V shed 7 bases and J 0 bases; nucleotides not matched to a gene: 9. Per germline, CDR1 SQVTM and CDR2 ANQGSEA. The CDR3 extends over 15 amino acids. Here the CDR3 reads CSARKGGVAKNIQYF. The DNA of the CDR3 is TGCAGCGCTAGGAAGGGAGGGGTAGCCAAAAACATTCAGTACTTC.

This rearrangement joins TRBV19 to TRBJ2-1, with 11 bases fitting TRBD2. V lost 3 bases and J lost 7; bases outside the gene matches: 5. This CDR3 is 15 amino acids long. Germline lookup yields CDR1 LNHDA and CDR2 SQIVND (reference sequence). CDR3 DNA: TGTGCCAGTAGTATCACTAGCGGGAGTGGGAATGAGCAGTTCTTC. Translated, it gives CASSITSGSGNEQFF.

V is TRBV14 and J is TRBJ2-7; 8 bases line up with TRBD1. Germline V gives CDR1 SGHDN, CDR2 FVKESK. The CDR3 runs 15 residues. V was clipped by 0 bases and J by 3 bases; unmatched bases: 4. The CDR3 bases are TGTGCCAGCAGCCAAGAGCCAGGGGGCGGCTACGAGCAGTACTTC. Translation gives CASSQEPGGGYEQYF.

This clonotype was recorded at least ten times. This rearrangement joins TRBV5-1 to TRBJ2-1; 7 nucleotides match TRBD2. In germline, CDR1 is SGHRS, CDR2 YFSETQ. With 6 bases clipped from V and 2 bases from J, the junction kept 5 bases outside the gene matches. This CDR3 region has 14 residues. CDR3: CASMAGVPYNEQFF. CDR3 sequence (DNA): TGCGCCAGCATGGCGGGAGTCCCCTACAATGAGCAGTTCTTC.